The source of this TCR beta chain is a study of cytotoxic CD8 clonotypes in ibrutinib-treated CLL. Turning to the study itself: In all, more than ten patients were relapsed/refractory, 15 were treatment-naive and about 18 were IGHV unmutated. General observations from the study: Progressing and sustained-remission patients had different sampling times.

Looked up from germline, CDR1 is SNHLY and CDR2 is FYNNEI. V lost 6 bases to trimming and J lost 5 bases, with 14 bases between them. CDR3 length equals 13 residues. The TCR beta libraries used 2 to 2.5 micrograms of genomic DNA that came from cryopreserved PBMCs. Notes on this clone: What it binds is unknown.

Deep sequencing aimed at 1 in 200,000 to 1 in 1 million T cells' resolution. Only in-frame clones appear in the TCRdb table, and some are missing; sequencing was by immunoSEQ multiplex PCR. The table shows 110,000 to 150,000 clones, with around 77% occurring only once. The rearrangement joins TRBV2 to TRBJ2-7; D might be TRBD1 (6 bases). The specimen comprised PBMCs, sampled after 12 months of ibrutinib treatment. The sequence was collected from a human donor with chronic lymphocytic leukemia. The CDR3 sequence is CASRQQGGHEQYF. The DNA for the CDR3 is TGTGCCAGCAGACAACAGGGTGGCCACGAGCAGTACTTC.